This T cell receptor beta chain is drawn from a study of CD8 T cells in Susac syndrome. As regards this clonotype: The antigen remains unidentified.

Reverse transcription of roughly 0.45 to 1 ug RNA was carried out with random hexamers. TCRdb re-derived calls from the immunoSEQ multiplex PCR reads in MiXCR, one entry per CDR3 protein. The sample has fewer than 90,000 distinct CDR3 sequences, under 95% seen once; the top ten hold around 0.45%. Study-level findings and limits: Within total CD8+ repertoires, approximately 16 Susac-specific public clones were found, and within CD8+ TEMRA repertoires, five. The study found that Susac CD8+ clonal expansion peaked in TEMRA cells and active patients.

Patients with Susac syndrome fulfilled recently defined diagnostic criteria for definite or probable disease. The CDR3 is 14 amino acids. Per germline, CDR1 DFQATT and CDR2 SNEGSKA (reference sequence). Trimming took off 2 bases at V and 2 bases at J, with 11 bases between the two ends. The receptor was derived from a human donor with Susac syndrome. Sequencing was done on a sample of CD8+ T cells from PBMCs. This chain uses TRBV20-1 with TRBJ2-3; D possibly corresponds to TRBD2 (6 bases). CDR3 residues: CSARKEGITDTQYF. The CDR3 region has the DNA TGCAGTGCTAGAAAGGAGGGAATCACAGATACGCAGTATTTT.